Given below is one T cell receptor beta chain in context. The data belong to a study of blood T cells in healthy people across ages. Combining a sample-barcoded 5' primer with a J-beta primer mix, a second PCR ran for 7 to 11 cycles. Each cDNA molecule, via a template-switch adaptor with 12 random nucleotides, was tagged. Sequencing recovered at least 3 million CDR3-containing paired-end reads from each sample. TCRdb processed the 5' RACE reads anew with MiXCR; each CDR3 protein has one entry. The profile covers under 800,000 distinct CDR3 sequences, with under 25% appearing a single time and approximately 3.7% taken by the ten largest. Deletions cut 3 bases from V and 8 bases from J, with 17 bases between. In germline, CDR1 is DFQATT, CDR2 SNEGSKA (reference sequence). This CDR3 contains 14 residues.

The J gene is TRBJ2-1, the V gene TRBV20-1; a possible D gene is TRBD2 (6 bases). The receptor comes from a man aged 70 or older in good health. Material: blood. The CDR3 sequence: CSASLGTATYEQFF. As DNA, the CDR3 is TGCAGTGCTAGTTTAGGGACTGCTACATATGAGCAGTTCTTC.